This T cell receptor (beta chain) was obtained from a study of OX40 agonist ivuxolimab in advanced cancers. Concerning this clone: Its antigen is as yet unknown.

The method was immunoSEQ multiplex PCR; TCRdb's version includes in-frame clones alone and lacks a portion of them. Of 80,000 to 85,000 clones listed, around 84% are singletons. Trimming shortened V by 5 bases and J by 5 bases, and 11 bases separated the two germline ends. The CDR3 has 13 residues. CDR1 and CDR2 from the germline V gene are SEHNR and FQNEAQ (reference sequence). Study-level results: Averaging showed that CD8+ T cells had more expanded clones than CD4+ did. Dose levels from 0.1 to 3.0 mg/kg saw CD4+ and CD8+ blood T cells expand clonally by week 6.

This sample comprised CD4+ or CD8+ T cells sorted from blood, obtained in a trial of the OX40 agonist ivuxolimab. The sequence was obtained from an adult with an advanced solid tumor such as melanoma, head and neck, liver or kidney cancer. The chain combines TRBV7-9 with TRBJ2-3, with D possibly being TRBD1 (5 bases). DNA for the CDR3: TGTGCCAGCAGCCCAGGGCTGGTAGATACGCAGTATTTT. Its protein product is CASSPGLVDTQYF.